One and the same sample provided the 14 T cell receptor beta chains below, sequenced in a study of cytomegalovirus exposure and HLA in healthy donors. This PCR relied on a set of 60 Vbeta primers and 13 Jbeta primers. TCRdb's copy holds only in-frame clones and misses some; the assay was immunoSEQ multiplex PCR. Of around 89,000 clones detected, over 70% appear once; the ten largest clones hold 0.95% to 1.5%. Sequencing was carried out using PBMCs. Receptors originate from a girl aged 2-10 years in good health and CMV-seropositive.

The genes are TRBV10-3 and TRBJ1-2; D is perhaps TRBD1 (5 bases). The ends were cut back, 3 bases at V and 1 base at J, with 18 bases in the middle. The CDR3 covers 17 residues. Germline assignment: CDR1 ENHRY and CDR2 SYGVKD. The DNA of the CDR3 is TGTGCCATCAGTGACCAGGGACTAAACTCACGTAACTATGGCTACACCTTC. Amino acids: CAISDQGLNSRNYGYTF.

V gene TRBV29-1 combines with J gene TRBJ1-1, with 10 positions matching TRBD1. CDR1 is SQVTM and CDR2 is ANQGSEA in the germline V gene. CDR3 length: 14 amino acids. V was clipped by 4 bases and J by 2 bases; unmatched bases: 4. The CDR3 protein is CSVGTGGSNTEAFF. The CDR3 DNA reads TGCAGCGTTGGGACAGGGGGTAGTAACACTGAAGCTTTCTTT.

The chain carries TRBV25-1 and TRBJ2-7, with D possibly being TRBD2 (6 bases). V gave up 3 bases and J gave up 4 bases, with 13 bases separating them. Germline V gives CDR1 MGHDK, CDR2 SYGVNS. The CDR3 is 14 amino acids. Here the CDR3 DNA reads TGTGCCAGCAGTGATAAGGTTAGCGGTTACGAGCAGTACTTC. Its protein is CASSDKVSGYEQYF.

This clone was picked up one time. The chain links TRBV29-1 to TRBJ2-1, with 7 bases that match TRBD2. V dropped 8 bases and J dropped 5; count of bases not matched to a gene: 9. The CDR3 totals 13 residues. Per the germline V gene, CDR1 is SQVTM and CDR2 is ANQGSEA. As DNA, the CDR3 is TGCAGCTGCTCTACGGGAGGAGACAATGAGCAGTTCTTC. The encoded protein is CSCSTGGDNEQFF.

The chain employs TRBV5-6 and TRBJ1-2, with D possibly matching TRBD1 (6 bases). With 6 bases removed from V and 2 bases from J, the gap between germline ends came to 14 bases. Germline V gene lookup returns CDR1 SGHDT and CDR2 YYEEEE. CDR3 length equals 14 residues. Written as DNA, the CDR3 is TGTGCCAGCAATGTGTTAGGGGGAAACTATGGCTACACCTTC. Translated, it gives CASNVLGGNYGYTF.

V and J are TRBV4-1 and TRBJ1-5; 7 bases line up with TRBD1. In germline, CDR1 is MGHRA, CDR2 YSYEKL. The junction had 7 bases not matched to a gene; V was cut back by 4 bases and J by 7 bases. The CDR3 has 14 amino acids. The CDR3 sequence: CASSPVNRGQPQHF. The DNA for the CDR3 is TGCGCCAGCAGCCCGGTGAACAGGGGACAGCCCCAGCATTTT.

This chain links TRBV13 with TRBJ1-1; tentatively, D is TRBD1 (5 bases). The germline V gene encodes CDR1 PRHDT and CDR2 FYEKMQ (reference sequence). The CDR3 totals 15 residues. Trimming pared 0 bases from V and 6 bases from J, leaving 14 bases between. The CDR3 loop is CASSLGLGAGAEAFF. The CDR3 DNA is TGTGCCAGCAGCTTAGGCCTAGGGGCTGGGGCTGAAGCTTTCTTT.

The table lists this clone with a count of one. The genes are TRBV15 and TRBJ2-1, with D possibly being TRBD1 (5 bases). The germline V gene encodes CDR1 LNHNV and CDR2 YYDKDF (reference sequence). The ends were cut back, 6 bases at V and 5 bases at J, with 14 bases in the middle. The CDR3 runs 14 residues. The CDR3 loop is CATRDSPNNNEQFF. Written as DNA, the CDR3 is TGTGCCACCAGAGACAGTCCTAACAACAATGAGCAGTTCTTC. Together with reference TRBV15 and TRBJ2-1, the CDR3 gives the full variable domain: DAMVIQNPRYQVTQFGKPVTLSCSQTLNHNVMYWYQQKSSQAPKLLFHYYDKDFNNEADTPDNFQSRRPNTSFCFLDIRSPGLGDTAMYLCATRDSPNNNEQFFGPGTRLTVL.

The chain carries TRBV7-9 and TRBJ2-7, with 7 nucleotides matching TRBD2. CDR1 is SEHNR, CDR2 FQNEAQ, per germline (reference sequence). The length of the CDR3 is 14 residues. J gave up 2 bases and V 0 bases, and 1 base lay outside the gene matches. DNA for the CDR3: TGTGCCAGCAGCTTAGCGGGAGGGCCCTACGAGCAGTACTTC. This codes for CASSLAGGPYEQYF.

The chain couples TRBV6-5 to TRBJ2-5; TRBD2 might be the D (6 bases). The CDR3 has 14 amino acids. CDR1 and CDR2 (germline): MNHEY, SVGAGI. V was shortened by 2 bases and J by 5 bases, with 12 bases between the two germline ends. The CDR3, as DNA: TGTGCCAGCAGTTACGGCGGGGCTTGGGAGACCCAGTACTTC. This codes for CASSYGGAWETQYF.

A single count supports this clone. This chain joins TRBV25-1 and TRBJ2-3; 8 nucleotides align to TRBD2. The CDR3 runs 15 residues. Trimming at V came to 5 bases and at J to 0 bases, leaving 4 bases not matched to a gene. Germline V gene sequence: CDR1 MGHDK, CDR2 SYGVNS. CDR3: CASSTLAVSTDTQYF. As DNA, the CDR3 is TGTGCCAGCAGTACACTAGCGGTTAGCACAGATACGCAGTATTTT. Combining the CDR3 with reference TRBV25-1 and TRBJ2-3 gives the whole variable domain EADIYQTPRYLVIGTGKKITLECSQTMGHDKMYWYQQDPGMELHLIHYSYGVNSTEKGDLSSESTVSRIRTEHFPLTLESARPSHTSQYLCASSTLAVSTDTQYFGPGTRLTVL.

This chain connects TRBV9 to TRBJ2-5; no clear D gene. CDR1 is SGDLS, CDR2 YYNGEE, per germline. V was pared by 1 base and J by 4 bases, with 11 bases between. This CDR3 has 14 residues. DNA for the CDR3: TGTGCCAGCAGCGTATCGGGTGATATAGAGACCCAGTACTTC. As protein: CASSVSGDIETQYF.

This clone was counted only a few times. V usage is TRBV4-1 and J usage is TRBJ2-2; 9 bases map to TRBD1. CDR3 length: 16 amino acids. J gave up 6 bases and V 0 bases, and 5 bases lay outside the gene matches. From germline, CDR1 is MGHRA and CDR2 YSYEKL. The CDR3 sequence is CASSQEDRGTSGELFF. DNA for the CDR3: TGCGCCAGCAGCCAAGAGGACAGGGGAACGTCCGGGGAGCTGTTTTTT.

The rearrangement links TRBV5-6 to TRBJ1-5; D uncertain. V was clipped by 2 bases and J by 7 bases, with 7 bases between them. The length of the CDR3 is 12 residues. CDR1 SGHDT and CDR2 YYEEEE come from the germline V gene. CDR3 protein: CASSLFQQPQHF. CDR3 nucleotide sequence: TGTGCCAGCAGCTTATTCCAGCAGCCCCAGCATTTT.